The text below deals with one T cell receptor beta chain. The data were obtained in a study of T cells expressing NK-cell markers. From the 5' RACE reads, TCRdb lists one entry per CDR3 protein and no DNA. The specimen's table records roughly 150,000 distinct CDR3 sequences. This receptor was identified in a woman between 18 and 75 years old in good health. The specimen was blood T cells: a sorted CD56 or NKG2C T cell subset, CD4+ or CD8+ T cells, or bulk PBMC T cells (not recorded which).

The CDR3 protein is CASSPSGQAGDQPQHF. This chain uses TRBV5-1 with TRBJ1-5; no DNA is available, so the TRBD1 call from TCRdb remains unchecked. CDR3 length: 16 residues. Germline V gene sequence: CDR1 SGHRS, CDR2 YFSETQ.